A selection of T cell receptor beta chains follows, all from one sample in a study of T cell responses to AZD1222 COVID-19 vaccine. Profiling relied on immunoSEQ multiplex PCR, and the TCRdb table lists in-frame clones only, not all of them. The repertoire holds some 130,000 clones, more than 75% seen once, with less than 4% in the top ten. The sample consisted of peripheral blood, taken on day 0 of AZD1222 vaccination. These receptors were collected from an adult in good health. The CDR3 runs from the conserved cysteine through the conserved F or W. The D gene is left open where the match is weak. Clone size is not always given. Where it is, it says once, few, many or a class for expanded clones.

D	V	J	size	DNA	CDR3
TRBD1	TRBV5-1	TRBJ2-7	.	TGCGCCAGCAGCCCGACAGGGAAGGGGGAGCAGTACTTC	CASSPTGKGEQYF
.	TRBV9	TRBJ2-5	.	TGTGCCAGCAGCCCCCACTCGGGGCAGGGGGAGACCCAGTACTTC	CASSPHSGQGETQYF
TRBD2	TRBV9	TRBJ2-1	.	TGTGCCAGCAGCGCCGGGGGGGCCATGAATGAGCAGTTCTTC	CASSAGGAMNEQFF
TRBD1	TRBV29-1	TRBJ1-2	.	TGCAGCGTCCAAAACCGGGACAGGCTACTCTATGGCTACACCTTC	CSVQNRDRLLYGYTF
.	TRBV12-3/TRBV12-4	TRBJ2-5	.	TGTGCCAGCAGTTTAGTGACGGAAGAGACCCAGTACTTC	CASSLVTEETQYF
.	TRBV6-1	TRBJ1-5	.	TGTGCCAGCAGTGAAACGGTGGGGGGAAACAATCAGCCCCAGCATTTT	CASSETVGGNNQPQHF
.	TRBV5-1	TRBJ2-7	.	TGCGCCAGCAGCTCTGACTGGGACCGGACCTACGAGCAGTACTTC	CASSSDWDRTYEQYF
.	TRBV19	TRBJ2-7	few	TGTGCCAGTAGTCTCGTGGGACGGACAACCTACGAGCAGTACTTC	CASSLVGRTTYEQYF
TRBD1	TRBV18	TRBJ1-1	.	TGTGCCAGCTCCCCACAGGGGGTATCGTGGAACACTGAAGCTTTCTTT	CASSPQGVSWNTEAFF
TRBD1	TRBV18	TRBJ1-2	.	TGTGCCAGCTCACCGGACAGGGGCGGCTATGGCTACACCTTC	CASSPDRGGYGYTF
.	TRBV6-5	TRBJ1-3	.	TGTGCCAGCAGCGTCATGACAGGAGGTGGAAACACCATATATTTT	CASSVMTGGGNTIYF
.	TRBV6-5	TRBJ1-2	.	TGTGCCAGCACCCTCGTCGGGACCTACGCCTATGGCTACACCTTC	CASTLVGTYAYGYTF
TRBD1	TRBV6-6	TRBJ1-4	.	TGTGCCACTACGGACAGGGCGATGGATGAAAAACTGTTTTTT	CATTDRAMDEKLFF
.	TRBV7-2	TRBJ1-1	.	TGTGCCAGCAGCTTAGTTTGGGGGGAGGTGGCCACTGAAGCTTTCTTT	CASSLVWGEVATEAFF
TRBD1	TRBV5-1	TRBJ1-6	.	TGCGCCAGCAGCCCAGACAGGGGGCGATCACCCCTCCACTTT	CASSPDRGRSPLHF
TRBD1	TRBV19	TRBJ1-2	.	TGTGCCAGTAGTATAATGGGAGACAGGGGCTATGGCTACACCTTC	CASSIMGDRGYGYTF
.	TRBV5-1	TRBJ2-1	.	TGCGCCAGCAGCTTGGGGGGTTCCTACAATGAGCAGTTCTTC	CASSLGGSYNEQFF
.	TRBV7-8	TRBJ2-5	.	TGTGCCAGCAGCTGGGGAGAGACCCAGTACTTC	CASSWGETQYF
TRBD2	TRBV9	TRBJ2-3	few	TGTGCCAGCAGCTTTCGCGGGGGAGATACGCAGTATTTT	CASSFRGGDTQYF
.	TRBV5-8	TRBJ2-2	.	TGTGCCAGCAGCTTCCCTAACGAGAGGGAGCTGTTTTTT	CASSFPNERELFF
TRBD1	TRBV7-9	TRBJ2-7	.	TGTGCCAGCACCCTTAATTCGGGACAGGGGGCGAGCGAGCAGTACTTC	CASTLNSGQGASEQYF
.	TRBV20-1	TRBJ1-5	.	TGCAGTGCTAGTGCGTCAGGGGCGACTCAGCCCCAGCATTTT	CSASASGATQPQHF
.	TRBV10-1	TRBJ2-1	.	TGCGCCAGCAGTACCGACAGGGAGGCCTACAATGAGCAGTTCTTC	CASSTDREAYNEQFF
TRBD1	TRBV29-1	TRBJ2-2	.	TGCAGCGCCCGTCCCGGGACAGGGGCCGGGGAGCTGTTTTTT	CSARPGTGAGELFF
.	TRBV6-6	TRBJ1-5	.	TGTGCCAGCAGAGAGTGGGGGGATCAGCCCCAGCATTTT	CASREWGDQPQHF
.	TRBV6-5	TRBJ1-6	.	TGTGCCAGCAGCTTAGTGTCGTTAGGTTCACCCCTCCACTTT	CASSLVSLGSPLHF
.	TRBV15	TRBJ1-2	.	TGTGCCACCAGCAGACCGAGGACGGAGAACTATGGCTACACCTTC	CATSRPRTENYGYTF